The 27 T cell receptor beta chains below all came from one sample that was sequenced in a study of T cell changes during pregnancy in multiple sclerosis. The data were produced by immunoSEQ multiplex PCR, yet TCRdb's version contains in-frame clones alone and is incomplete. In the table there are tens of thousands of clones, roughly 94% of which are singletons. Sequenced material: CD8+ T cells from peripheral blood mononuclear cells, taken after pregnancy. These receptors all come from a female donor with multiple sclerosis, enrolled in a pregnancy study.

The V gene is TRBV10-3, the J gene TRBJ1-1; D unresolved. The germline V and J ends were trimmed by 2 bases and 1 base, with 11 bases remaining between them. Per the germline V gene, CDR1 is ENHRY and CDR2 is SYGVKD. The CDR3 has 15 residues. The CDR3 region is CAISEPETGNTEAFF. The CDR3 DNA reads TGTGCCATCAGTGAGCCCGAGACTGGGAACACTGAAGCTTTCTTT.

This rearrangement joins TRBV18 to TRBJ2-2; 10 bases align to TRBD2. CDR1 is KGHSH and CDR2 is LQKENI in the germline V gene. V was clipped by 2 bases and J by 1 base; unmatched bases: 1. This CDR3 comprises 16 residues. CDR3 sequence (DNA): TGTGCCAGCTCACCATGGACTAGCGGGAACACCGGGGAGCTGTTTTTT. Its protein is CASSPWTSGNTGELFF.

CDR3 coding DNA: TGTGCCAGTAGCCTAAAGCATTTGAACACTGAAGCTTTCTTT. Translation: CASSLKHLNTEAFF. The chain uses TRBV19 and TRBJ1-1; no clear D. The CDR3 totals 14 residues. V lost 6 bases and J 0 bases, leaving 11 bases between the germline ends. The germline V gene has CDR1 LNHDA and CDR2 SQIVND (reference sequence).

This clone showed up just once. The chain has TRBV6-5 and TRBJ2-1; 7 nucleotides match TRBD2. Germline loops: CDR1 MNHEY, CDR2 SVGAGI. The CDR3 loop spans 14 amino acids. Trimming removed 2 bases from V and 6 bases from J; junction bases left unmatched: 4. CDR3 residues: CASSYPGGINEQFF. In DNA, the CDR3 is TGTGCCAGCAGTTACCCGGGAGGAATCAATGAGCAGTTCTTC.

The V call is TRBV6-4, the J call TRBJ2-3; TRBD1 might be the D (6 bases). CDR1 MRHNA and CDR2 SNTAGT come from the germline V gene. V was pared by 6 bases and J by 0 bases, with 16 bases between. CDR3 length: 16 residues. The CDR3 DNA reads TGTGCCAGCAGCCCAACCCCGGGACACAGCACAGATACGCAGTATTTT. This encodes CASSPTPGHSTDTQYF.

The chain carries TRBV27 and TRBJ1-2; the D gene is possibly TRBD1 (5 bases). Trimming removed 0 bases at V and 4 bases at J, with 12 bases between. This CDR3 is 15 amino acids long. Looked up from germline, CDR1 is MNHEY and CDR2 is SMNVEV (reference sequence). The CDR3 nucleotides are TGTGCCAGCAGTTTATCGGGAGGGGCTCGCTATGGCTACACCTTC. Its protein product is CASSLSGGARYGYTF.

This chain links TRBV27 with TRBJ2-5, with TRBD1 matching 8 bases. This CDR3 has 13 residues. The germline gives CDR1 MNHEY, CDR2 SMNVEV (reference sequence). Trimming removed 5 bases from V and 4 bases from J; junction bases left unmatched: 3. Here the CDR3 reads CASSTGGRETQYF. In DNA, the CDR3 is TGTGCCAGCAGTACAGGGGGTAGAGAGACCCAGTACTTC.

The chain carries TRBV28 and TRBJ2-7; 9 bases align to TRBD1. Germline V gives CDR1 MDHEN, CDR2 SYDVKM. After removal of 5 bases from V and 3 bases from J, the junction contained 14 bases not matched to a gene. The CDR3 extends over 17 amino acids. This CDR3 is CASSDGTGLQTYYEQYF. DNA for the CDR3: TGTGCCAGCAGTGACGGGACAGGGCTCCAAACCTACTACGAGCAGTACTTC.

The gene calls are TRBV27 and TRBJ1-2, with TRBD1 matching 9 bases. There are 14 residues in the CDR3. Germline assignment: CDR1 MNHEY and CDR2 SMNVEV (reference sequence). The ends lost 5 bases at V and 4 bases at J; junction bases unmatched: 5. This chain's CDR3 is CASSPGTGLYGYTF. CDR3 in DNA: TGTGCCAGCAGTCCTGGGACAGGGCTCTATGGCTACACCTTC.

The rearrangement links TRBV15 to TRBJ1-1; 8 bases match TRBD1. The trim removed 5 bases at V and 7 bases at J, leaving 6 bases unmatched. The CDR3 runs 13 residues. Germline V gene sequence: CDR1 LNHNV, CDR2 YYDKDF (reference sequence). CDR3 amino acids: CATSGQGLREAFF. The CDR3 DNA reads TGTGCCACCAGCGGACAGGGACTTCGTGAAGCTTTCTTT.

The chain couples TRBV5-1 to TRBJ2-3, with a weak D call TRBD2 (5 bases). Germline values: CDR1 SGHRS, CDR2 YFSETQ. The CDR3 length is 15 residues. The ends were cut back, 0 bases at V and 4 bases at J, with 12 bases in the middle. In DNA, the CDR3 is TGCGCCAGCAGCTTGGTTGAGGGAGACGCAGATACGCAGTATTTT. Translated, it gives CASSLVEGDADTQYF.

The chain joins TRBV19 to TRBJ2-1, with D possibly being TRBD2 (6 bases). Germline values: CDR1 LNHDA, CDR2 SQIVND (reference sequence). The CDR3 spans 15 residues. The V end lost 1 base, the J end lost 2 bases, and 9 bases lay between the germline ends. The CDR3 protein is CASSIAGEPYNEQFF. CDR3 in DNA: TGTGCCAGTAGTATAGCGGGAGAACCCTACAATGAGCAGTTCTTC.

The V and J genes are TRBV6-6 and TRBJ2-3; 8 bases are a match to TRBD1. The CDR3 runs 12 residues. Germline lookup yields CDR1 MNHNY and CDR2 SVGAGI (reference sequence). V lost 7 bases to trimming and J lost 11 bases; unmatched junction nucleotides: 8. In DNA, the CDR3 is TGTGCCAGCACCTTGGTACAGGGGGAGCAGTATTTT. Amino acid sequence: CASTLVQGEQYF.

CDR3 DNA sequence: TGTGCCAGCTCCCTGATGGGGGGGGACACTGAAGCTTTCTTT. It specifies CASSLMGGDTEAFF. The chain combines TRBV5-4 with TRBJ1-1; D is perhaps TRBD1 (5 bases). Germline CDR1 and CDR2: SGHNT and YYREEE (reference sequence). V was pared by 7 bases and J by 3 bases, with 16 bases between. This CDR3 contains 14 residues.

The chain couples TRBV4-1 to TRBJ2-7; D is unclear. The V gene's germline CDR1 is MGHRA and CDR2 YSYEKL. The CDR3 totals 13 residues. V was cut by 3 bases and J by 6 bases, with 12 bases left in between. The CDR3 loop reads CASSQALFSEQYF. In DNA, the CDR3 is TGCGCCAGCAGCCAGGCCCTCTTTTCCGAGCAGTACTTC.

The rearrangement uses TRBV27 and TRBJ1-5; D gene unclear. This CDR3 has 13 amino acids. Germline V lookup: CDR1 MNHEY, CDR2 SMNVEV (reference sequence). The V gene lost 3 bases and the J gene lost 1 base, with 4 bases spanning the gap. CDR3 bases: TGTGCCAGCAGTTTGGGCAGCAATCAGCCCCAGCATTTT. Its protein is CASSLGSNQPQHF.

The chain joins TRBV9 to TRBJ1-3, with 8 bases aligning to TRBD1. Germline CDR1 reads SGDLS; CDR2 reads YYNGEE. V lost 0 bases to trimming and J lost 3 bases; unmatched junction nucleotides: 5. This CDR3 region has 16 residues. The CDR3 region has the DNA TGTGCCAGCAGCGTAGGGGCAGGGGGCGGTGGAAACACCATATATTTT. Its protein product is CASSVGAGGGGNTIYF.

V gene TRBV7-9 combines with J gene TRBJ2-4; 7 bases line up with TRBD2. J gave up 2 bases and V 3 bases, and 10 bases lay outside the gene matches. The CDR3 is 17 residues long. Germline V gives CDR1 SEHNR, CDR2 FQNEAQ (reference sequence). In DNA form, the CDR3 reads TGTGCCAGCAGCTTGGACGGGGCTAGCGGAACCAAAAACATTCAGTACTTC. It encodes CASSLDGASGTKNIQYF.

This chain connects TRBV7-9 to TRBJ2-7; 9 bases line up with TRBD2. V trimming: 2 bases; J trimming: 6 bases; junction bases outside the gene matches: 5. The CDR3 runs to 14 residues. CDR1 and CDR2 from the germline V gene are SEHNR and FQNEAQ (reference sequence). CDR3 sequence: CASSLKASGTEQYF. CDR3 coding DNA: TGTGCCAGCAGCTTAAAGGCTAGCGGGACCGAGCAGTACTTC.

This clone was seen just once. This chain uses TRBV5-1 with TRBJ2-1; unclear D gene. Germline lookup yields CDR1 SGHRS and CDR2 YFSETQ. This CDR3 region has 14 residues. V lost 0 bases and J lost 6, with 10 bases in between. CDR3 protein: CASSLASTGNEQFF. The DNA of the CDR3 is TGCGCCAGCAGCTTGGCTTCTACGGGCAATGAGCAGTTCTTC.

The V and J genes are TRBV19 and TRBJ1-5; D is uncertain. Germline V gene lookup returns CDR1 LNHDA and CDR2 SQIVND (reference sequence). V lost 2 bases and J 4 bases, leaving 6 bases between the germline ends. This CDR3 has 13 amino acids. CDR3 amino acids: CASSISGNQPQHF. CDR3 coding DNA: TGTGCCAGTAGTATATCAGGAAATCAGCCCCAGCATTTT.

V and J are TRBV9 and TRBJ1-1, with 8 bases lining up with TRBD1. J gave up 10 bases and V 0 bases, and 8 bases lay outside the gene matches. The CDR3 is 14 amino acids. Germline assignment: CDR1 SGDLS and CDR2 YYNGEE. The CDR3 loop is CASSVAQGGDGAFF. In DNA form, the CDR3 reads TGTGCCAGCAGCGTAGCACAGGGGGGGGATGGAGCTTTCTTT. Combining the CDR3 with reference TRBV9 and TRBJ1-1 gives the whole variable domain DSGVTQTPKHLITATGQRVTLRCSPRSGDLSVYWYQQSLDQGLQFLIQYYNGEERAKGNILERFSAQQFPDLHSELNLSSLELGDSALYFCASSVAQGGDGAFFGQGTRLTVV.

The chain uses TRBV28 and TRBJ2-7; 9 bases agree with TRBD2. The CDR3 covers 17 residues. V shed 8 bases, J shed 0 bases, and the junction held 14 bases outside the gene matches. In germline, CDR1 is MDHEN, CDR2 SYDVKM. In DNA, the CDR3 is TGTGCCAGCTCCCCGCTAGGTAGCGGGAGTGCCTCCTACGAGCAGTACTTC. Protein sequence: CASSPLGSGSASYEQYF.

The CDR3 region is CSVTPGQNTGELFF. CDR3 DNA sequence: TGCAGCGTTACCCCGGGACAAAACACCGGGGAGCTGTTTTTT. The chain links TRBV29-1 to TRBJ2-2, with D perhaps matching TRBD1 (6 bases). The CDR3 is 14 amino acids. Germline values: CDR1 SQVTM, CDR2 ANQGSEA. Trimming took off 5 bases at V and 2 bases at J, with 12 bases between the two ends.

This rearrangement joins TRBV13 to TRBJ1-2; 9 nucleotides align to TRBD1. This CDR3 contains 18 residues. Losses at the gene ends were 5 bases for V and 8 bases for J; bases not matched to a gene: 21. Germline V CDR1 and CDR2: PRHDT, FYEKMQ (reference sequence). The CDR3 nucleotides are TGTGCCAGCAGCCTACTGGGGGACAGGGCCCCCTCCCGGCAGGGCTACACCTTC. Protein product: CASSLLGDRAPSRQGYTF.

The CDR3 protein is CASSIWAGDYNEQFF. The DNA of the CDR3 is TGTGCCAGCAGCATCTGGGCGGGGGATTACAATGAGCAGTTCTTC. The V and J genes are TRBV27 and TRBJ2-1; 7 nucleotides match TRBD2. Germline-derived CDR1 and CDR2 are MNHEY and SMNVEV (reference sequence). The CDR3 covers 15 residues. Trimming at V came to 6 bases and at J to 4 bases, leaving 9 bases not matched to a gene.

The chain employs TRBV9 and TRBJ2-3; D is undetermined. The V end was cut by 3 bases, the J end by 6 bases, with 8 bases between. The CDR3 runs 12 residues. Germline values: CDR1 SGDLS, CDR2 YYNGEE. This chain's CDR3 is CASSASWDTQYF. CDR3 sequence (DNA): TGTGCCAGCAGCGCCAGTTGGGATACGCAGTATTTT.